This TCR beta chain was obtained from a study of T cells in localized non-small cell lung cancer. Whole-study results and caveats: The study found T cell clonality highest in uninvolved adjacent lung, above tumor. The study sequenced only one region of the tumor. As a result, intratumor heterogeneity could not be excluded and remains possible.

As for this clone: Its matching antigen is unknown.

Clones were read by immunoSEQ multiplex PCR, and TCRdb kept only the in-frame ones, dropping some. The table includes 29,000 or so clones, approximately 90% detected once. Germline-derived CDR1 and CDR2 are SGHAT and FQNNGV. The V end was cut by 5 bases, the J end by 4 bases, with 12 bases between. CDR3 length: 13 amino acids. The J gene is TRBJ2-7, the V gene TRBV11-2; D gene ambiguous. This receptor was obtained from a female donor at least 60 years old with stage III squamous cell lung carcinoma. The sequencing used peripheral blood, collected before any cancer treatment. In DNA form, the CDR3 reads TGTGCCAGCAGCCTAGGACCCCGGTACGAGCAGTACTTC. This encodes CASSLGPRYEQYF. The full variable domain, with the rest looked up from reference TRBV11-2 and TRBJ2-7, is EAGVAQSPRYKIIEKRQSVAFWCNPISGHATLYWYQQILGQGPKLLIQFQNNGVVDDSQLPKDRFSAERLKGVDSTLKIQPAKLEDSAVYLCASSLGPRYEQYFGPGTRLTVT.